The 5 T cell receptor beta chains below come from one sample, sequenced in a study of blood T cell repertoires in COVID-19. Produced via immunoSEQ multiplex PCR; TCRdb's table is partial and in-frame only. The sample lists approximately 170,000 clones, 90% occurring once. Sequencing was carried out using peripheral blood. All receptors come from a man between 60 and 75 years old with active or convalescent COVID-19.

This chain connects TRBV15 to TRBJ1-2, with D possibly TRBD1 on 5 matching bases. The CDR3 totals 14 residues. Trimming removed 0 bases at V and 6 bases at J, with 11 bases between. Germline CDR1 LNHNV, CDR2 YYDKDF (reference sequence). For the CDR3, the DNA is TGTGCCACCAGCAGAGATTTCGGGGGGAATGGCTACACCTTC. Protein sequence: CATSRDFGGNGYTF. Full variable domain (missing parts from reference TRBV15 and TRBJ1-2): DAMVIQNPRYQVTQFGKPVTLSCSQTLNHNVMYWYQQKSSQAPKLLFHYYDKDFNNEADTPDNFQSRRPNTSFCFLDIRSPGLGDTAMYLCATSRDFGGNGYTFGSGTRLTVV.

The chain couples TRBV9 to TRBJ1-2, with D unclear. Trimming cost V 0 bases and J 4 bases, with 10 bases left between them. The CDR3 totals 14 residues. Germline CDR1 is SGDLS and CDR2 is YYNGEE. CDR3 nucleotide sequence: TGTGCCAGCAGCGTAGTGGAGGCCTCCTATGGCTACACCTTC. Amino acids: CASSVVEASYGYTF.

The J gene is TRBJ2-7, the V gene TRBV15, with a tentative D call TRBD1 (6 bases). V lost 0 bases to trimming and J lost 2 bases, with 11 bases between them. CDR3 length: 15 residues. Germline V gives CDR1 LNHNV, CDR2 YYDKDF (reference sequence). CDR3 DNA sequence: TGTGCCACCAGCAGAGACCGTGGACAGACCTACGAGCAGTACTTC. This sequence encodes CATSRDRGQTYEQYF.

V gene TRBV6-5 combines with J gene TRBJ1-1, with 7 positions matching TRBD1. Losses at the gene ends were 6 bases for V and 4 bases for J; bases not matched to a gene: 5. CDR1 is MNHEY, CDR2 SVGAGI, per germline. The CDR3 extends over 13 amino acids. The CDR3 protein is CASRKAGGTEAFF. CDR3 in DNA: TGTGCCAGCAGAAAAGCAGGGGGCACTGAAGCTTTCTTT.

The chain links TRBV5-1 to TRBJ2-7; D might be TRBD2 (6 bases). Germline CDR1 is SGHRS and CDR2 is YFSETQ. V was trimmed by 8 bases and J by 0 bases, leaving 12 bases between them. This CDR3 contains 13 residues. The CDR3 DNA is TGCGCCAGGGAGGGGCCTCTCTCCTACGAGCAGTACTTC. The encoded protein is CAREGPLSYEQYF.